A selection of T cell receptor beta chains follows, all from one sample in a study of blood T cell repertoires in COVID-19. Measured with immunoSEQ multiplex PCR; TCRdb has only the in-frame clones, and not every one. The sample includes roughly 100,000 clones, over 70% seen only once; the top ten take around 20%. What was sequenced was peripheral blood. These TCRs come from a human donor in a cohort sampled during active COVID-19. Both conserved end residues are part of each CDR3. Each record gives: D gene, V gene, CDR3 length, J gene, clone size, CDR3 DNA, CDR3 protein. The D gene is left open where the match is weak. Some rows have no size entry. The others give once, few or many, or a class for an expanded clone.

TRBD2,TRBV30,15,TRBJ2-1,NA,TGTGCCTGGAGTAGGGGCGGGAGGGCCGAGGATGAGCAGTTCTTC,CAWSRGGRAEDEQFF
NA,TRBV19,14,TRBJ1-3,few,TGTGCCAGTAGGGGCAGCTACACTGGAAACACCATATATTTT,CASRGSYTGNTIYF
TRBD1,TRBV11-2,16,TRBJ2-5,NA,TGTGCCAGCAGCTTAGGGCCCGGACAGGGACAAGAGACCCAGTACTTC,CASSLGPGQGQETQYF
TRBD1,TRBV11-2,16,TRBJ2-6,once,TGTGCCAGCAGCTTATTCACAGGGGCTGGGGCCAACGTCCTGACTTTC,CASSLFTGAGANVLTF
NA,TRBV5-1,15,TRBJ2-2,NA,TGCGCCAGCACCCAGTCCGGGGTTAACACCGGGGAGCTGTTTTTT,CASTQSGVNTGELFF
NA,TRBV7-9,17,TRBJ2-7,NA,TGTGCCAGCACCCTACCTCGAGGGTCCTCAAGCTCCTACGAGCAGTACTTC,CASTLPRGSSSSYEQYF
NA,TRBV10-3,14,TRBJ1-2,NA,TGTGCCATCACCCCTGACGGCGGTGACTATGGCTACACCTTC,CAITPDGGDYGYTF
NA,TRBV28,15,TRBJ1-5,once,TGTGCCAGCAGTTACCCAGGGGTATCGGGTCAGCCCCAGCATTTT,CASSYPGVSGQPQHF
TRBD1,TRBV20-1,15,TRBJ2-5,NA,TGCAGTGCTAGTGCGGGACAGGGGGTTTGGGAGACCCAGTACTTC,CSASAGQGVWETQYF
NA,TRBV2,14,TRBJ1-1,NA,TGTGCCAGCAGTGAGCGGCAGATGAACACTGAAGCTTTCTTT,CASSERQMNTEAFF
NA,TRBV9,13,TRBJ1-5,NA,TGTGCCAGCAGCGCGAGTGGAGCTCAGCCCCAGCATTTT,CASSASGAQPQHF